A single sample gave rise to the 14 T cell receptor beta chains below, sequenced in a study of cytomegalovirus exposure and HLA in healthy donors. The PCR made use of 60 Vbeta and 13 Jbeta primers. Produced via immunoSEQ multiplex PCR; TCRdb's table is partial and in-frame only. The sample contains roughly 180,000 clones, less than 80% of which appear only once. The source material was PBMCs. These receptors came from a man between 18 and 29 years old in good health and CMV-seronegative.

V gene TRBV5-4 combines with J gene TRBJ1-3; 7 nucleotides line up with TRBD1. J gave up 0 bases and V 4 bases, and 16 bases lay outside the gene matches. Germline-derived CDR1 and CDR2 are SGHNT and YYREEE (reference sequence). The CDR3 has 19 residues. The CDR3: CASSQVTGTADNSGNTIYF. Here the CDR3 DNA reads TGTGCCAGCAGCCAGGTTACCGGGACAGCGGATAACTCTGGAAACACCATATATTTT.

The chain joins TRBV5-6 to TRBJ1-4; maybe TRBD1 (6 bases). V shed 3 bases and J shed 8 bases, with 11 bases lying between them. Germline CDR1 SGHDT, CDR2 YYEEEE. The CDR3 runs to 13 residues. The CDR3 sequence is CASSWGHGEKLFF. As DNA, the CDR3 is TGTGCCAGCAGCTGGGGACACGGAGAAAAACTGTTTTTT.

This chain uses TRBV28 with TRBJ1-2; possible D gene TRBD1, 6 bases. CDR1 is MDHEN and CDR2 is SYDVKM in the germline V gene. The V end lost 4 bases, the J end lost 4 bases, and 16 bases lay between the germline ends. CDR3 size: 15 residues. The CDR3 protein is CASSSFSTGTYGYTF. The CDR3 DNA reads TGTGCCAGCAGTTCCTTTTCAACAGGGACCTATGGCTACACCTTC.

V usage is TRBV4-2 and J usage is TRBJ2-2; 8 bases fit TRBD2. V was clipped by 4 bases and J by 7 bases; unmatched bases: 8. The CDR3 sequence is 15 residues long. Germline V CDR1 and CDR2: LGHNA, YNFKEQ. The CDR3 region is CASSRGTSSIGELFF. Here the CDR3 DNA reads TGTGCCAGCAGCCGAGGGACTAGTTCAATCGGGGAGCTGTTTTTT.

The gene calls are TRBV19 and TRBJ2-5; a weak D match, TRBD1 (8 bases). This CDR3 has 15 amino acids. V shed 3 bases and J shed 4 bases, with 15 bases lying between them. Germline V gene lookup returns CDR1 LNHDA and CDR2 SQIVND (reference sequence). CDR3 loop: CASSIGQGGGETQYF. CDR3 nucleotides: TGTGCCAGTAGTATCGGACAGGGAGGGGGAGAGACCCAGTACTTC.

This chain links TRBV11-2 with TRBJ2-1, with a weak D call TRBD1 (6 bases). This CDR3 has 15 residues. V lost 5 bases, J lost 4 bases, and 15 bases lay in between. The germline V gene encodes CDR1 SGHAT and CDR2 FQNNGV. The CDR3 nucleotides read TGTGCCAGCAGCGCATATAGGGGGATATACAATGAGCAGTTCTTC. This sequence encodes CASSAYRGIYNEQFF.

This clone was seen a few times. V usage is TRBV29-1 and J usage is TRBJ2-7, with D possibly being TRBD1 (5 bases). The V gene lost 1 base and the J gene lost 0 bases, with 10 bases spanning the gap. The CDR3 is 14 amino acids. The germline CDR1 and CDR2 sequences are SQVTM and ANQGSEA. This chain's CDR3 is CSVEAQGSSYEQYF. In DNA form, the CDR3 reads TGCAGCGTTGAAGCTCAGGGAAGCTCCTACGAGCAGTACTTC.

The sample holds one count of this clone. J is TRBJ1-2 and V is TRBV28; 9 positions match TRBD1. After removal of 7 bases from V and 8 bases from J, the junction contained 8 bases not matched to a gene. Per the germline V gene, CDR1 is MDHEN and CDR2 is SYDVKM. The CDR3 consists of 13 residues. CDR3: CASTLTGGGGYTF. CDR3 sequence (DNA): TGTGCCAGCACCCTCACAGGGGGCGGGGGCTACACCTTC.

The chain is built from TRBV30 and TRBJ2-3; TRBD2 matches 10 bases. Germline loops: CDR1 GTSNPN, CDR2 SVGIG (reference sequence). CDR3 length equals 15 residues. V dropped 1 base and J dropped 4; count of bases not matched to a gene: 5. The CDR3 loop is CAWSGGLAGADTQYF. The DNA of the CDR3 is TGTGCCTGGAGTGGGGGTCTAGCGGGAGCAGATACGCAGTATTTT.

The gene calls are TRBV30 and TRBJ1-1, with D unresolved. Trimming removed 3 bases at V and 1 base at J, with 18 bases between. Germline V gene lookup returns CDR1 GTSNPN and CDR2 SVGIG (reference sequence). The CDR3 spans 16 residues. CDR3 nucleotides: TGTGCCTGGAGCCCCAACAGAGTTAACCCGAACACTGAAGCTTTCTTT. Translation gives CAWSPNRVNPNTEAFF.

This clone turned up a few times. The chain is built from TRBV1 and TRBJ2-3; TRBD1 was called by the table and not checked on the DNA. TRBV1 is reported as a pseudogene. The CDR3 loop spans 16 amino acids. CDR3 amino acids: CTSSDSTGGTTDTQYF. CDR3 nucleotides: TGCACCAGCAGCGACTCGACAGGGGGCACAACAGATACGCAGTATTTT.

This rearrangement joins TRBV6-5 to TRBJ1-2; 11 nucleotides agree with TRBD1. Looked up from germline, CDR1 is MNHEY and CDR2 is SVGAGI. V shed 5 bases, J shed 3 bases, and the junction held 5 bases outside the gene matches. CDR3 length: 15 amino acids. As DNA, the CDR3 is TGTGCCAGCAGTACCCGGACAGGGGGCGACTATGGCTACACCTTC. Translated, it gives CASSTRTGGDYGYTF.

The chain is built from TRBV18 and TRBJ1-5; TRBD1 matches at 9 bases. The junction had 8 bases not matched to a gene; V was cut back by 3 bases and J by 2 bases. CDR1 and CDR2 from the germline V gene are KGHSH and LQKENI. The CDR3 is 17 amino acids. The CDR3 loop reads CASSPRTGEPGNQPQHF. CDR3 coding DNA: TGTGCCAGCTCACCGAGGACAGGGGAACCTGGCAATCAGCCCCAGCATTTT.

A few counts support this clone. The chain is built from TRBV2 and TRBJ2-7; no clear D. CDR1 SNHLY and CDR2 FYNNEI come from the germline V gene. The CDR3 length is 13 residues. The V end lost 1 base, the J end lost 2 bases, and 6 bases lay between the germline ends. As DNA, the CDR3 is TGTGCCAGCAGTGAAGGCCCAGCCTACGAGCAGTACTTC. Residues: CASSEGPAYEQYF.